One T cell receptor (beta chain) is described in this entry. Its antigen is as yet unknown. The library came from three nested PCR rounds adapted from ARM-PCR protocols. TCRdb re-called the multiplex PCR reads through MiXCR, storing one row per CDR3 protein. The profile shows approximately 86,000 distinct CDR3 sequences, around 77% of them singletons. This entry is derived from a study of tumor and adjacent non-tumor tissue in lung cancer. In the study overall: Patients were aged roughly 31 to 76, nine to eleven men and roughly 5 women, stage I to III. On average, productive TCRbeta reads reached about 4.17 million per sample.

No cell sorting was done before RNA was extracted from the tissue. General study points: Higher tumor TCR diversity was associated with shorter survival.

The material sequenced was lung tumor tissue. This TCR was recovered from a woman between 40 and 50 years old with non-small cell lung cancer.

DNA of the CDR3: TGTGCCAGCACCCCCCGGGTCAGGGGGCAAGATGGCTACACCTTC. Its protein is CASTPRVRGQDGYTF. The chain joins TRBV6-6 to TRBJ1-2; TRBD1 agrees at 8 bases. The V gene's germline CDR1 is MNHNY and CDR2 SVGAGI (reference sequence). This CDR3 has 15 amino acids. V dropped 7 bases and J dropped 6; count of bases not matched to a gene: 13.